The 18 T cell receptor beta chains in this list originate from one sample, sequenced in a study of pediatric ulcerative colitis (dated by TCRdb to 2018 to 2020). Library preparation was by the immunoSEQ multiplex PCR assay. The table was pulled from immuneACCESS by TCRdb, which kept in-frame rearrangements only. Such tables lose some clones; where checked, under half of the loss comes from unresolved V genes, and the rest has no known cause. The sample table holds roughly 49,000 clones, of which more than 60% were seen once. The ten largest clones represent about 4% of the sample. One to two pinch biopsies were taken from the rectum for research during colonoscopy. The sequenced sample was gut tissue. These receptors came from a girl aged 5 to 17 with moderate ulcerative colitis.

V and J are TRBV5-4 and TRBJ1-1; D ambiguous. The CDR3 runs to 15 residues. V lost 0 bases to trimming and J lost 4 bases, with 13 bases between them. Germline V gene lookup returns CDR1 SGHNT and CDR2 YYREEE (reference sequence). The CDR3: CASSLDLATSTEAFF. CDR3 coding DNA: TGTGCCAGCAGCTTGGATTTGGCAACTTCCACTGAAGCTTTCTTT.

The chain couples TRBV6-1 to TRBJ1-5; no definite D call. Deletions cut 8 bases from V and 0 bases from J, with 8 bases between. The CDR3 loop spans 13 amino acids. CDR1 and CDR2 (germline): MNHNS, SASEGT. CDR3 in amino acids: CASVQVSNQPQHF. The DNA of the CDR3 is TGTGCCAGCGTGCAGGTTAGCAATCAGCCCCAGCATTTT.

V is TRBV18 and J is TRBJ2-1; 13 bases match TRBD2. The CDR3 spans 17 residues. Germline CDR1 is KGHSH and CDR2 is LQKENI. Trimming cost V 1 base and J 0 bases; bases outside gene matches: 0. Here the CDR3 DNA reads TGTGCCAGCTCACCACGGACTAGCGGGAGCTCCTACAATGAGCAGTTCTTC. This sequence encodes CASSPRTSGSSYNEQFF.

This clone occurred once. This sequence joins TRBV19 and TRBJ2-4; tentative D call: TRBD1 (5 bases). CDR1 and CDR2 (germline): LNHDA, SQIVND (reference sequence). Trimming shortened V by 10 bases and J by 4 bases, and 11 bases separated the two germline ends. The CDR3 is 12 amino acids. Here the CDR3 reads CATADRKNIQYF. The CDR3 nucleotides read TGTGCCACCGCCGACAGAAAAAACATTCAGTACTTC.

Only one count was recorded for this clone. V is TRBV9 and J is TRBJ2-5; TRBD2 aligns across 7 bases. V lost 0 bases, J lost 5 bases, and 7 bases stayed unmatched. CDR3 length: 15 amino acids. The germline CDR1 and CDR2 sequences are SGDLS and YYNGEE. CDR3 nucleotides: TGTGCCAGCAGCGTAGCGGGACTACCTAGGGAGACCCAGTACTTC. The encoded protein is CASSVAGLPRETQYF. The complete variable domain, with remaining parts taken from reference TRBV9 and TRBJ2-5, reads DSGVTQTPKHLITATGQRVTLRCSPRSGDLSVYWYQQSLDQGLQFLIQYYNGEERAKGNILERFSAQQFPDLHSELNLSSLELGDSALYFCASSVAGLPRETQYFGPGTRLLVL.

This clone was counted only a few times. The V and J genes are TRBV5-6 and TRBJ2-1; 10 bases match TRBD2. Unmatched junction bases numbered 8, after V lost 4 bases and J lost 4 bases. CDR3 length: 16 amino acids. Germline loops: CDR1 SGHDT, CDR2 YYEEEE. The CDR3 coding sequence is TGTGCCAGCAGCGGAGGACTAGCGGTCTCATACAATGAGCAGTTCTTC. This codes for CASSGGLAVSYNEQFF. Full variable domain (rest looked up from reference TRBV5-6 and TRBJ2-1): DAGVTQSPTHLIKTRGQQVTLRCSPKSGHDTVSWYQQALGQGPQFIFQYYEEEERQRGNFPDRFSGHQFPNYSSELNVNALLLGDSALYLCASSGGLAVSYNEQFFGPGTRLTVL.

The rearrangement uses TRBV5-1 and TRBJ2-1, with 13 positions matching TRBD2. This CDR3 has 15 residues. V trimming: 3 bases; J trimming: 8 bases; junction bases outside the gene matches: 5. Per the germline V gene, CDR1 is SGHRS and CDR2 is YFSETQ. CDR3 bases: TGCGCCAGCAGCTGGACTAGCGGGAGATGGGATGAGCAGTTCTTC. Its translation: CASSWTSGRWDEQFF.

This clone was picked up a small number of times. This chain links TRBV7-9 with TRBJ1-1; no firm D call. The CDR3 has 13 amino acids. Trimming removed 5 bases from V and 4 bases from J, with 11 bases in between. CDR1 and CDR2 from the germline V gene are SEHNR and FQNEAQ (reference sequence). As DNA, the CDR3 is TGTGCCAGCAGCCCCTCGGAGGGCACTGAAGCTTTCTTT. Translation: CASSPSEGTEAFF.

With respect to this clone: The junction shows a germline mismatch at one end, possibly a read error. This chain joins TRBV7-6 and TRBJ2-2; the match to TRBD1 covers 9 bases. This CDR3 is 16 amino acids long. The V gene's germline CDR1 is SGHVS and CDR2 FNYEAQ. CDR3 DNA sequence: TGTGCCACCAGCTTAGAAACAGGGGGCCGCGCCGGGGAGCTGTTTTTT. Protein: CATSLETGGRAGELFF.

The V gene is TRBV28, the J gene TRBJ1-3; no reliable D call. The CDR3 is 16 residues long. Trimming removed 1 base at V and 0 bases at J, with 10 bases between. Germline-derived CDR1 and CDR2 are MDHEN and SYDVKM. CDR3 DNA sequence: TGTGCCAGCAGTTTATCGCAGGAACACTCTGGAAACACCATATATTTT. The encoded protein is CASSLSQEHSGNTIYF.

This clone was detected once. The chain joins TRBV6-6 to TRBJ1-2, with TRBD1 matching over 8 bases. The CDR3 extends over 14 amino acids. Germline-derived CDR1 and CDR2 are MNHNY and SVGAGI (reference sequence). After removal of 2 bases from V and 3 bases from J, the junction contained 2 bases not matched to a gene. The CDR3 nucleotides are TGTGCCAGCAGTTACCAGGGACAGGACTATGGCTACACCTTC. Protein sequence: CASSYQGQDYGYTF.

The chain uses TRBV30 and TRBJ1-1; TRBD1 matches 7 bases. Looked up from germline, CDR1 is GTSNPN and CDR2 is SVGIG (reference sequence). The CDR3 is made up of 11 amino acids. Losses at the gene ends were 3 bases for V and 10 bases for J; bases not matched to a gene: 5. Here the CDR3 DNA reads TGTGCCTGGAGGTGGACAGGAGGAGCTTTCTTT. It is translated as CAWRWTGGAFF.

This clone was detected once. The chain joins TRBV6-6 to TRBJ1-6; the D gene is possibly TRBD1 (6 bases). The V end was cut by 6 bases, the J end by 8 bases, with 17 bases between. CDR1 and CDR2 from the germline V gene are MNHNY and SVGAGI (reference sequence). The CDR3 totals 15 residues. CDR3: CASSSSTRGDSPLHF. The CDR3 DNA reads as TGTGCCAGCAGCTCCTCGACCAGGGGAGATTCACCCCTCCACTTT.

The CDR3 DNA is TGTGCCAGCAATCAGAACGACGACCCCTACAATGAGCAGTTCTTC. Protein product: CASNQNDDPYNEQFF. The chain joins TRBV28 to TRBJ2-1; D gene unclear. Trimming took 7 bases from V and 2 from J, leaving 15 bases between them. The CDR3 has 15 amino acids. Germline V lookup: CDR1 MDHEN, CDR2 SYDVKM.

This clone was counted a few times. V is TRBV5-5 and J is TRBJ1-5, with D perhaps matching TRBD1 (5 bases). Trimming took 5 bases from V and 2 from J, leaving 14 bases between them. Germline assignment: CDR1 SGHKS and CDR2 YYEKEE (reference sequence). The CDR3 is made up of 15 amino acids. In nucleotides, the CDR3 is TGTGCCAGCAGTTACCGGGACGGACGCAATCAGCCCCAGCATTTT. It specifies CASSYRDGRNQPQHF. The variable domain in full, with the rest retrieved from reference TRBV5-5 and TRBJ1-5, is DAGVTQSPTHLIKTRGQQVTLRCSPISGHKSVSWYQQVLGQGPQFIFQYYEKEERGRGNFPDRFSARQFPNYSSELNVNALLLGDSALYLCASSYRDGRNQPQHFGDGTRLSIL.

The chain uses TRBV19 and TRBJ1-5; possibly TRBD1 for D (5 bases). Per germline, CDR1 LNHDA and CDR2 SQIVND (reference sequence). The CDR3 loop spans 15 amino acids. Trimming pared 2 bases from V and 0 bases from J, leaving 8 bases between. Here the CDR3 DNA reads TGTGCCAGTAGTATACGGGACCCTAGCAATCAGCCCCAGCATTTT. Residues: CASSIRDPSNQPQHF.

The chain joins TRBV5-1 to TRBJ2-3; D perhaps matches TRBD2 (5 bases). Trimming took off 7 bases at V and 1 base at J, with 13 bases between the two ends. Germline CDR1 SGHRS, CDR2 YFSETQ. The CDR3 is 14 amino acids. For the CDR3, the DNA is TGCGCCAGCCTCGCTGAGGGCCGCACAGATACGCAGTATTTT. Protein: CASLAEGRTDTQYF.

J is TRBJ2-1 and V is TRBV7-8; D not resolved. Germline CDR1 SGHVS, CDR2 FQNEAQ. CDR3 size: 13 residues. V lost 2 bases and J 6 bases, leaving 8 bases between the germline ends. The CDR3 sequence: CASSLIGFNEQFF. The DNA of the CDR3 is TGTGCCAGCAGCTTAATAGGGTTCAATGAGCAGTTCTTC.